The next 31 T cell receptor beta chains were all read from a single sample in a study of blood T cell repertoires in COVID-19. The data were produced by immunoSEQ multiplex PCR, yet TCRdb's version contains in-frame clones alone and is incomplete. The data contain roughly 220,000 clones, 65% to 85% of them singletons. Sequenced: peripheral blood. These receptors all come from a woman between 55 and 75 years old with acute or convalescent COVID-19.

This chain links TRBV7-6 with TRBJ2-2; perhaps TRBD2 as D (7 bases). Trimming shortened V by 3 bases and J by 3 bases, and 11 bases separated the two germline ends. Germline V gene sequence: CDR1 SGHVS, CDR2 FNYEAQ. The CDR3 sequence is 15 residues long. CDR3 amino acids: CASSFGGPDTGELFF. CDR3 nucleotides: TGTGCCAGCAGCTTCGGGGGGCCAGACACCGGGGAGCTGTTTTTT. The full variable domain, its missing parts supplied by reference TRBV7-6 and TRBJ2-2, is GAGVSQSPRYKVTKRGQDVALRCDPISGHVSLYWYRQALGQGPEFLTYFNYEAQQDKSGLPNDRFSAERPEGSISTLTIQRTEQRDSAMYRCASSFGGPDTGELFFGEGSRLTVL.

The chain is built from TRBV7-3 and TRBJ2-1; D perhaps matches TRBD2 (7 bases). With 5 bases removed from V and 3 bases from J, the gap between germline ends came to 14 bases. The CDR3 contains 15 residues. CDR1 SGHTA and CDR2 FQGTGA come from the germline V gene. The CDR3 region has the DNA TGTGCCAGCAGCCCTGGGGGCGGGGGCTACAATGAGCAGTTCTTC. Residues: CASSPGGGGYNEQFF. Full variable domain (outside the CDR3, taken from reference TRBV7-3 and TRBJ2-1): GAGVSQTPSNKVTEKGKYVELRCDPISGHTALYWYRQSLGQGPEFLIYFQGTGAADDSGLPNDRFFAVRPEGSVSTLKIQRTERGDSAVYLCASSPGGGGYNEQFFGPGTRLTVL.

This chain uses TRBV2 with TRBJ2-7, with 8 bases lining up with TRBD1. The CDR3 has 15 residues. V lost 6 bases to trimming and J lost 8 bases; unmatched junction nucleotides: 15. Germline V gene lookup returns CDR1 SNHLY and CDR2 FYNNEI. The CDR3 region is CASRGPRDRHEKQYF. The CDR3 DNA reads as TGTGCCAGCAGGGGCCCTCGGGACAGGCATGAGAAGCAGTACTTC. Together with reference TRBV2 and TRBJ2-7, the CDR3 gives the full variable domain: EPEVTQTPSHQVTQMGQEVILRCVPISNHLYFYWYRQILGQKVEFLVSFYNNEISEKSEIFDDQFSVERPDGSNFTLKIRSTKLEDSAMYFCASRGPRDRHEKQYFGPGTRLTVT.

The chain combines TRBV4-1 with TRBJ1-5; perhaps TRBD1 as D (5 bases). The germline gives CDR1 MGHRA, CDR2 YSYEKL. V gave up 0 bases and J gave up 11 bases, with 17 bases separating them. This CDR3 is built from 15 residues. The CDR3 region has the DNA TGCGCCAGCAGCCAAGATCCGGGGGTGGGCACTTCCCAGCATTTT. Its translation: CASSQDPGVGTSQHF.

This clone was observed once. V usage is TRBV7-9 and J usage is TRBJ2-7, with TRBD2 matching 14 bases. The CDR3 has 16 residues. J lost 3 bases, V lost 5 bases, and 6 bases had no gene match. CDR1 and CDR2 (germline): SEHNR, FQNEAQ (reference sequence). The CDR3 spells CASSGTGTSGGYEQYF. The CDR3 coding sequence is TGTGCCAGCAGCGGGACAGGGACTAGCGGGGGCTACGAGCAGTACTTC.

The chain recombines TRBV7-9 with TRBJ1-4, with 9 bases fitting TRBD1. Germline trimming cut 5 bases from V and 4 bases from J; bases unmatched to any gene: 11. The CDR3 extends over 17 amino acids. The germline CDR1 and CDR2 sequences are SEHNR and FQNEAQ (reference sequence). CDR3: CASSRGDRERSNEKLFF. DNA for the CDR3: TGTGCCAGCAGCCGCGGGGACAGGGAGAGGAGTAATGAAAAACTGTTTTTT.

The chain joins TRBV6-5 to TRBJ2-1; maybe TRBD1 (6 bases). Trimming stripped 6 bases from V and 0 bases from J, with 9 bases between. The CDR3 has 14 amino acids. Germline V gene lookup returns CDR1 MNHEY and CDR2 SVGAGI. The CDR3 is CASRRGISYNEQFF. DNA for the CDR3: TGTGCCAGCAGAAGGGGGATCTCCTACAATGAGCAGTTCTTC.

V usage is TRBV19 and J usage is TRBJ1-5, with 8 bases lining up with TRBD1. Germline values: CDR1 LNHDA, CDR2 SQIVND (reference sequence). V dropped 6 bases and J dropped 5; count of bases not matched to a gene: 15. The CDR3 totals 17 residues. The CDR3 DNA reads TGTGCCAGTAGGCGACACCAGGGGGCCGATCGCTATCAGCCCCAGCATTTT. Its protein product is CASRRHQGADRYQPQHF.

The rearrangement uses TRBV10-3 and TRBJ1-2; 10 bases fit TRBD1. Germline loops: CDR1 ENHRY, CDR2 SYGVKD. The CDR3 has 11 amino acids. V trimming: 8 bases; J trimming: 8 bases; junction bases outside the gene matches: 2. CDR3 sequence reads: CAIGTGVGYTF. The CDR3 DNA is TGTGCCATCGGGACAGGGGTGGGCTACACCTTC.

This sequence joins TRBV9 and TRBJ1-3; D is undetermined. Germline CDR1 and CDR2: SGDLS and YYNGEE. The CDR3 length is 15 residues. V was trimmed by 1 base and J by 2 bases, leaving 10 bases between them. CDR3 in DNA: TGTGCCAGCAGCGTAACGGGTGCCCCTGGAAACACCATATATTTT. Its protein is CASSVTGAPGNTIYF.

The CDR3 DNA reads TGTGCCAGCTCGGAACAGGGGTGGTGGCAGCCCCAGCATTTT. It yields the protein CASSEQGWWQPQHF. The chain uses TRBV6-5 and TRBJ1-5; 7 bases agree with TRBD1. V shed 8 bases and J 7 bases; nucleotides not matched to a gene: 11. This CDR3 is built from 14 residues. CDR1 and CDR2 (germline): MNHEY, SVGAGI.

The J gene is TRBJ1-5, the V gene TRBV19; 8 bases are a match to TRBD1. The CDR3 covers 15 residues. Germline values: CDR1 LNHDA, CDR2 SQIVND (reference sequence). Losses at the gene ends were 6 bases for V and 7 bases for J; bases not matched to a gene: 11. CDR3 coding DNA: TGTGCCAGTAGCGGACAGGGATCGGTGTTCCAGCCCCAGCATTTT. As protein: CASSGQGSVFQPQHF.

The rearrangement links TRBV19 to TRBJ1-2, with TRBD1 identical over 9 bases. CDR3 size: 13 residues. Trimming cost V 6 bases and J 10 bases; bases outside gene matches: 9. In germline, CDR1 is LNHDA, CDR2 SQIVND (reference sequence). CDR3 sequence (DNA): TGTGCCAGTAGCAGGGACAGGGTAAAGACCTACACCTTC. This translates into CASSRDRVKTYTF.

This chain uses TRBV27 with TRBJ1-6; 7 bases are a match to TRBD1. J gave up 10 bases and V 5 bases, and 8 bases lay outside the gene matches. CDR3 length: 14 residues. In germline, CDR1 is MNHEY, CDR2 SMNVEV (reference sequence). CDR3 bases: TGTGCCAGCAGTCACCGACAGGGATGGTCACCCCTCCACTTT. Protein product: CASSHRQGWSPLHF.

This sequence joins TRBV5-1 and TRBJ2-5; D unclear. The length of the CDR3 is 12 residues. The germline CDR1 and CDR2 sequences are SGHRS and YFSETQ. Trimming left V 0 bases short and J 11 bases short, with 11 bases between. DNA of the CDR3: TGCGCCAGCAGCTTGGCCTTCGAGAGTCAGTACTTC. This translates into CASSLAFESQYF.

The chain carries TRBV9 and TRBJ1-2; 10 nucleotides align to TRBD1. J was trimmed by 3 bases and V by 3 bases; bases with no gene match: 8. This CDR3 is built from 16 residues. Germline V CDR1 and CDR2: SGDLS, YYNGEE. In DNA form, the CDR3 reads TGTGCCAGCAGCGAAAGCAGACAGGGGGCCCACTATGGCTACACCTTC. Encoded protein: CASSESRQGAHYGYTF.

CDR3 sequence reads: CASSLRLAVETQYF. The CDR3 nucleotides are TGTGCCAGCAGCTTGAGACTAGCGGTAGAGACCCAGTACTTC. V gene TRBV7-2 combines with J gene TRBJ2-5; 9 bases line up with TRBD2. Germline V lookup: CDR1 SGHTA, CDR2 FQGNSA. With 3 bases clipped from V and 4 bases from J, the junction kept 3 bases outside the gene matches. This CDR3 is 14 amino acids long.

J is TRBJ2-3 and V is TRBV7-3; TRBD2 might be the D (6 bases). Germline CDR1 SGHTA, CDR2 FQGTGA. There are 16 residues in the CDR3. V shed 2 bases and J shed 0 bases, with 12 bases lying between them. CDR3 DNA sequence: TGTGCCAGCAGCTTATGGGGTGGGGGGAGCACAGATACGCAGTATTTT. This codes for CASSLWGGGSTDTQYF.

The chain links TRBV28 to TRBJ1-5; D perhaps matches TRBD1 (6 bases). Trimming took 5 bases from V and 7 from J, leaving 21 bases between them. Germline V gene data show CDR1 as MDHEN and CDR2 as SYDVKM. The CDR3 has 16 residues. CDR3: CASSPWGGRTSQPQHF. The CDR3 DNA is TGTGCCAGCAGTCCATGGGGGGGCCGGACCAGCCAGCCCCAGCATTTT.

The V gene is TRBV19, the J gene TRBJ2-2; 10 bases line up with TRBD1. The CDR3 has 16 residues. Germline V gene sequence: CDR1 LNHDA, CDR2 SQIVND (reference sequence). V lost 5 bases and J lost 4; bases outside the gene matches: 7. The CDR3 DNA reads TGTGCCAGTAGTGTCGACAGGGGGCGAGGCACCGGGGAGCTGTTTTTT. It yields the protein CASSVDRGRGTGELFF. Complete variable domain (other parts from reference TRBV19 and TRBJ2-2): DGGITQSPKYLFRKEGQNVTLSCEQNLNHDAMYWYRQDPGQGLRLIYYSQIVNDFQKGDIAEGYSVSREKKESFPLTVTSAQKNPTAFYLCASSVDRGRGTGELFFGEGSRLTVL.

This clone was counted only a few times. In DNA form, the CDR3 reads TGTGCCAGCAGCTTCGGCATAGCGGGGGGTAAGGGTGAGCAGTTCTTC. This gives the protein CASSFGIAGGKGEQFF. This rearrangement joins TRBV7-3 to TRBJ2-1; TRBD2 matches 10 bases. Germline assignment: CDR1 SGHTA and CDR2 FQGTGA. The CDR3 loop spans 16 amino acids. V was clipped by 3 bases and J by 9 bases; unmatched bases: 11.

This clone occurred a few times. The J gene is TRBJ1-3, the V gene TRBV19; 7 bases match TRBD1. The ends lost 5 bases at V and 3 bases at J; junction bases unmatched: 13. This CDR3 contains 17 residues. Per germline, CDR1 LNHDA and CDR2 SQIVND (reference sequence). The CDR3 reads CASSSTNRGSYGNTIYF. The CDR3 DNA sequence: TGTGCCAGTAGTTCCACCAACAGGGGATCGTATGGAAACACCATATATTTT.

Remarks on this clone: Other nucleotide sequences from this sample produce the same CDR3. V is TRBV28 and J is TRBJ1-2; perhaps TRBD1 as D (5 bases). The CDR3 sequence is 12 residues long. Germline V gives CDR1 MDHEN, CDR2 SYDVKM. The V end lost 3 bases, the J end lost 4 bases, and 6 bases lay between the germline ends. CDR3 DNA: TGTGCCAGCAGTTTGCAGGGCTATGGCTACACCTTC. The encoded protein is CASSLQGYGYTF.

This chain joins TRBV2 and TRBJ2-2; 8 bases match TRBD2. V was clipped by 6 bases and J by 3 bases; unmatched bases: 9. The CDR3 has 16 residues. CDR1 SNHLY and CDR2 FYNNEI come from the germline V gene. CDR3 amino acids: CASRYRLALDTGELFF. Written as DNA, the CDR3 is TGTGCCAGCAGATATAGACTAGCGCTGGACACCGGGGAGCTGTTTTTT.

Here the CDR3 reads CATSRGQGAREKLFF. The CDR3 DNA follows: TGTGCCACCAGCAGAGGACAGGGGGCAAGGGAAAAACTGTTTTTT. The V and J genes are TRBV15 and TRBJ1-4; 10 bases are shared with TRBD1. The CDR3 is 15 amino acids. V was clipped by 1 base and J by 8 bases; unmatched bases: 4. CDR1 and CDR2 from the germline V gene are LNHNV and YYDKDF (reference sequence). Drawing the rest from reference TRBV15 and TRBJ1-4, the complete variable domain is DAMVIQNPRYQVTQFGKPVTLSCSQTLNHNVMYWYQQKSSQAPKLLFHYYDKDFNNEADTPDNFQSRRPNTSFCFLDIRSPGLGDTAMYLCATSRGQGAREKLFFGSGTQLSVL.

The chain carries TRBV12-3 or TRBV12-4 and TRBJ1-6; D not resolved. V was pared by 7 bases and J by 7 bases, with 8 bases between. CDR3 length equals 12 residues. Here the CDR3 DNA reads TGTGCCAGCAACGAGGGAAATTCACCCCTCCACTTT. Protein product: CASNEGNSPLHF.

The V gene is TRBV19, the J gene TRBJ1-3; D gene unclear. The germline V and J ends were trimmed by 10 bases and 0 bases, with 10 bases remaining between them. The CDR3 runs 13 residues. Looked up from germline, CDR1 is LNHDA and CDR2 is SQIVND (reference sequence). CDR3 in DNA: TGTGCCACCCGACTGCTCTCTGGAAACACCATATATTTT. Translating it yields CATRLLSGNTIYF.

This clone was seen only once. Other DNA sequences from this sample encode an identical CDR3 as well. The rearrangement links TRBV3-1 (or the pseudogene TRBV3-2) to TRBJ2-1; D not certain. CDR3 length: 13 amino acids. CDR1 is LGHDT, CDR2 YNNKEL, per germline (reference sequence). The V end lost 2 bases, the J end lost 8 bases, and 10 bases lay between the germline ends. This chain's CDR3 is CASSQRSGDEQFF. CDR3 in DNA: TGTGCCAGCAGCCAAAGGTCGGGTGATGAGCAGTTCTTC.

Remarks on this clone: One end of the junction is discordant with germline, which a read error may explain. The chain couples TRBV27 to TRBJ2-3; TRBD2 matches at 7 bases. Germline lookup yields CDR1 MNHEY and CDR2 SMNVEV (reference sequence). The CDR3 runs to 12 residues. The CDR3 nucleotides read TGTGCCAGCAGTTTTACGGGGACTACGCTTGGTTTT. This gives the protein CASSFTGTTLGF.

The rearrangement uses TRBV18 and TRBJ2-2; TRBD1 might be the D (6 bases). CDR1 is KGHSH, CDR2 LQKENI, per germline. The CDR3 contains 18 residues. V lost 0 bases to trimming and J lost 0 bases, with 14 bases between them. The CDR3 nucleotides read TGTGCCAGCTCACCACCGGGACAAACGACATCGAACACCGGGGAGCTGTTTTTT. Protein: CASSPPGQTTSNTGELFF. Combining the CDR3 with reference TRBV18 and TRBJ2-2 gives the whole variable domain NAGVMQNPRHLVRRRGQEARLRCSPMKGHSHVYWYRQLPEEGLKFMVYLQKENIIDESGMPKERFSAEFPKEGPSILRIQQVVRGDSAAYFCASSPPGQTTSNTGELFFGEGSRLTVL.

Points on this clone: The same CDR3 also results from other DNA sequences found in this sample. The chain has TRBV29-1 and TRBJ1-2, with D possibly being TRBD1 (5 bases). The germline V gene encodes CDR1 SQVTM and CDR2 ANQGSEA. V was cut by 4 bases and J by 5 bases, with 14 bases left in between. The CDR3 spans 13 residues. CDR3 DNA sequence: TGCAGCGTTGGTGGGGGGGAGGGATATGGCTACACCTTC. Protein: CSVGGGEGYGYTF.